This TCR beta chain was sequenced in a study of blood T cell repertoires in COVID-19. On the study more broadly: T cells, B-cell-depleted T cells, or PBMCs provided the cDNA or gDNA that served as material.

This clone showed up just a few times. Original processing notes: Amplified reference gene primers provided the basis for estimating nucleated cell counts. Measured with immunoSEQ multiplex PCR; TCRdb has only the in-frame clones, and not every one. Clone size and V and J calls were adopted from that table, with D and trimming inferred from the DNA. The profile shows around 220,000 clones, 80% to 90% of them singletons. The germline V gene has CDR1 SGHTA and CDR2 FQGNSA. V trimming: 1 base; J trimming: 4 bases; junction bases outside the gene matches: 5. The length of the CDR3 is 15 residues. The clonotype originates from a woman aged 80 or over with acute or convalescent COVID-19. The sample was peripheral blood. This sequence joins TRBV7-2 and TRBJ2-7; 9 bases match TRBD2. CDR3 coding DNA: TGTGCCAGCAGCTTAGAGTCTAGCGGGGTATACGAGCAGTACTTC. Translation gives CASSLESSGVYEQYF.